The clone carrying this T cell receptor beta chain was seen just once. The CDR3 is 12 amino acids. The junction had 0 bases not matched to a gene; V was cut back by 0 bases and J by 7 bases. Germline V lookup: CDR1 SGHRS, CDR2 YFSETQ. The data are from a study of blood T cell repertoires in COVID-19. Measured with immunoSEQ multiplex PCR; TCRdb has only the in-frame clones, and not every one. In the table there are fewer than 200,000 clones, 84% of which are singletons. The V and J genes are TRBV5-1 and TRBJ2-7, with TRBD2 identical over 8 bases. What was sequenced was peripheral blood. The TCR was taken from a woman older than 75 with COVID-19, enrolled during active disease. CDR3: CASSLGLAEQYF. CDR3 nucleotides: TGCGCCAGCAGCTTGGGACTAGCGGAGCAGTACTTC.